The entry below describes one T cell receptor (beta chain). This specimen comes from a study of blood T cell repertoires in COVID-19. Study-level information: T cells, B-cell-depleted T cells, or PBMCs provided the cDNA or gDNA that served as material.

The age range of participants was 18 to 89 years, with residence in 20 to 25 US areas. Clinical history as reported by participants underpinned cohort assignment. In the source study's methods: Estimates of nucleated cell counts were drawn from the amplification of reference gene primers. TCRdb keeps only in-frame clones here, not all; method: immunoSEQ multiplex PCR. From that table come the V and J calls and clone size; the DNA was used to work out D and trimming. The profile shows about 190,000 clones, 84% of them singletons. V lost 4 bases and J 1 base, leaving 11 bases between the germline ends. CDR3 length: 14 residues. Germline V gene data show CDR1 as SGHRS and CDR2 as YFSETQ.

The sample was PBMCs or T cells enriched from blood (not recorded which). This sequence was found in a woman aged 30 to 39 who had recovered from COVID-19. The chain couples TRBV5-1 to TRBJ2-5, with TRBD1 as a possible D gene (6 bases). The CDR3 region is CASSNQGIQETQYF. The CDR3 bases are TGCGCCAGCAGCAATCAGGGGATCCAAGAGACCCAGTACTTC.